This TCR beta chain was identified during a study of graft-versus-host responses after intestinal transplantation. Study overall: Each patient got anti-thymocyte globulin induction, then tacrolimus and steroids for approximately three years.

For this clone: Its cognate antigen is unknown.

V was cut by 6 bases and J by 0 bases, with 11 bases left in between. Per germline, CDR1 MNHEY and CDR2 SVGAGI. The CDR3 extends over 14 amino acids. Study results and caveats: Where graft-donor T cell macrochimerism was present, patients had high graft-versus-host to host-versus-graft clonal ratios in allografts.

Repertoires were generated with immunoSEQ multiplex PCR, while TCRdb's copy carries only in-frame clones and drops some. The data contain about 25,000 clones, approximately 82% of them singletons. The source was unstimulated CD8+ T cells sorted from spleen or lymph node cells, collected before transplant. This receptor was identified in a human donor who was the organ donor for an intestinal transplant. The rearrangement joins TRBV6-5 to TRBJ1-2; D gene unclear. This chain's CDR3 is CASSQAGPNYGYTF. The CDR3 nucleotides read TGTGCCAGCAGCCAGGCGGGCCCTAACTATGGCTACACCTTC.